The 16 T cell receptor beta chains reported below all come from one sample, sequenced in a study of Graves' ophthalmopathy and Graves' hyperthyroidism. TCR beta CDR3 amplification used RNA transcripts. HTBI-primed RT-PCR formed the first round, and a multiplex PCR formed the second. In TCRdb, the multiplex PCR reads were re-called with MiXCR into one record per CDR3 protein. The sample has just over 400,000 distinct CDR3 sequences, 21% seen once; the top ten hold more than 2.5%. The sample taken for sequencing was peripheral blood. The receptors were sampled from a woman aged 18-29 years with stable Graves' hyperthyroidism.

This clonotype was recorded many times. This sequence joins TRBV29-1 and TRBJ2-5; D possibly corresponds to TRBD1 (6 bases). There are 12 residues in the CDR3. Per the germline V gene, CDR1 is SQVTM and CDR2 is ANQGSEA. V lost 4 bases and J 2 bases, leaving 8 bases between the germline ends. CDR3 region: CSVAGQQETQYF. In DNA, the CDR3 is TGCAGCGTTGCTGGACAGCAAGAGACCCAGTACTTC.

This clonotype showed up many times. An end of the junction does not agree with germline; a read error may underlie this. The chain carries TRBV29-1 and TRBJ2-7; 14 bases agree with TRBD2. Germline V gene lookup returns CDR1 SQVTM and CDR2 ANQGSEA. The CDR3 has 14 amino acids. CDR3 sequence: CSVRGLAGVGERYF. The CDR3 DNA reads TGCAGCGTCAGGGGACTAGCGGGAGTGGGCGAGCGGTACTTC.

The genes are TRBV30 and TRBJ2-5, with D unclear. The length of the CDR3 is 12 residues. Germline V gene sequence: CDR1 GTSNPN, CDR2 SVGIG (reference sequence). V lost 3 bases, J lost 5 bases, and 10 bases lay in between. Here the CDR3 reads CAWSPVRETQYF. The CDR3 DNA reads as TGTGCCTGGAGCCCCGTAAGGGAGACCCAGTACTTC.

This clonotype was seen at least ten times. The chain carries TRBV6-5 and TRBJ2-5; 14 positions agree with TRBD2. The CDR3 is made up of 17 amino acids. Germline lookup yields CDR1 MNHEY and CDR2 SVGAGI. Trimming cost V 5 bases and J 6 bases; bases outside gene matches: 11. The CDR3 region is CASSLLRLAGGGKTQYF. As DNA, the CDR3 is TGTGCCAGCAGTCTCCTCCGACTAGCGGGGGGGGGGAAGACCCAGTACTTC.

This clonotype was seen many times. This chain connects TRBV15 to TRBJ2-4; weak D call: TRBD1 (5 bases). Germline V gives CDR1 LNHNV, CDR2 YYDKDF (reference sequence). This CDR3 is 15 amino acids long. Trimming shortened V by 1 base and J by 3 bases, and 10 bases separated the two germline ends. CDR3 protein: CATSRGGRGKNIQYF. The CDR3 coding sequence is TGTGCCACCAGCAGAGGGGGTAGGGGCAAAAACATTCAGTACTTC.

This clonotype was counted at least ten times. The J gene is TRBJ2-7, the V gene TRBV6-2 or TRBV6-3; no definite D call. This CDR3 contains 14 residues. CDR1 MNHEY and CDR2 SVGEGT come from the germline V gene. The V end lost 2 bases, the J end lost 0 bases, and 8 bases lay between the germline ends. The DNA for the CDR3 is TGTGCCAGCAGTTACGACCGCCGCTCCTACGAGCAGTACTTC. It encodes CASSYDRRSYEQYF.

This clonotype was seen more than once but under ten times. V and J are TRBV27 and TRBJ1-1, with TRBD1 identical over 7 bases. The CDR3 runs 14 residues. Germline CDR1 MNHEY, CDR2 SMNVEV (reference sequence). The trim removed 8 bases at V and 5 bases at J, leaving 11 bases unmatched. The CDR3, as DNA: TGTGCCAGCTCTAGAGGGGGCGATGGGACTGAAGCTTTCTTT. Translating gives CASSRGGDGTEAFF.

This clonotype was recorded once. The J gene is TRBJ1-1, the V gene TRBV7-2, with no clear D. This CDR3 comprises 14 residues. Germline CDR1 and CDR2: SGHTA and FQGNSA. Trimming shortened V by 0 bases and J by 1 base, and 6 bases separated the two germline ends. CDR3 bases: TGTGCCAGCAGCTTAGCGATAGAGAACACTGAAGCTTTCTTT. Protein sequence: CASSLAIENTEAFF.

The gene calls are TRBV3-1 and TRBJ2-7, with D maybe TRBD1 (6 bases). Per the germline V gene, CDR1 is LGHDT and CDR2 is YNNKEL (reference sequence). Trimming took 4 bases from V and 3 from J, leaving 13 bases between them. The CDR3 has 14 residues. Here the CDR3 DNA reads TGTGCCAGCAGCCTACCGGGACACCGCTACGAGCAGTACTTC. Amino acids: CASSLPGHRYEQYF.

This clonotype came up many times. The chain is built from TRBV5-1 and TRBJ2-2; the match to TRBD2 covers 10 bases. The CDR3 runs to 16 residues. Looked up from germline, CDR1 is SGHRS and CDR2 is YFSETQ. Unmatched junction bases numbered 0, after V lost 0 bases and J lost 1 base. CDR3 coding DNA: TGCGCCAGCAGCTTGGCTAGCGGGAGGAACACCGGGGAGCTGTTTTTT. Encoded protein: CASSLASGRNTGELFF. Combining the CDR3 with reference TRBV5-1 and TRBJ2-2 gives the whole variable domain KAGVTQTPRYLIKTRGQQVTLSCSPISGHRSVSWYQQTPGQGLQFLFEYFSETQRNKGNFPGRFSGRQFSNSRSEMNVSTLELGDSALYLCASSLASGRNTGELFFGEGSRLTVL.

This clonotype was observed many times. V is TRBV12-3 or TRBV12-4 and J is TRBJ2-7, with 7 nucleotides matching TRBD2. The CDR3 loop spans 12 amino acids. The J segment lost 12 bases and the V segment lost 5 bases, leaving 10 bases of the junction unmatched. The CDR3 DNA follows: TGTGCCAGCAGTCCCGGGGGGAGATGGGGGTACTTC. Its translation: CASSPGGRWGYF.

In this sample, this clonotype turned up many times. V and J are TRBV5-1 and TRBJ1-6; 7 bases agree with TRBD1. The germline gives CDR1 SGHRS, CDR2 YFSETQ. V was pared by 0 bases and J by 8 bases, with 5 bases of the junction left unmatched. The length of the CDR3 is 15 residues. CDR3 loop: CASSLEGGGYSPLHF. CDR3 sequence (DNA): TGCGCCAGCAGCTTGGAAGGGGGCGGTTATTCACCCCTCCACTTT.

CDR3 region: CASSQEPPGYSPLHF. As DNA, the CDR3 is TGTGCCAGCAGCCAAGAACCCCCGGGTTACTCACCCCTCCACTTT. The chain carries TRBV4-2 and TRBJ1-6; D is ambiguous. The CDR3 loop spans 15 amino acids. Germline V gene data show CDR1 as LGHNA and CDR2 as YNFKEQ. The V end was cut by 0 bases, the J end by 10 bases, with 13 bases between.

At least ten counts were recorded for this clonotype. This sequence joins TRBV4-1 and TRBJ2-7; D might be TRBD1 or TRBD2, each matching 5 bases. CDR3 length equals 15 residues. Trimming shortened V by 6 bases and J by 3 bases, and 18 bases separated the two germline ends. CDR1 is MGHRA, CDR2 YSYEKL, per germline. This CDR3 is CASSSLWGRGYEQYF. The CDR3 bases are TGCGCCAGCAGTTCGCTCTGGGGGAGAGGCTACGAGCAGTACTTC.

This clonotype was seen many times. The chain is built from TRBV5-6 and TRBJ1-2; D is unresolved. CDR3 length: 14 amino acids. V lost 1 base to trimming and J lost 7 bases, with 14 bases between them. In germline, CDR1 is SGHDT, CDR2 YYEEEE. CDR3 bases: TGTGCCAGCAGCTTGCCCGGGTCTCCGGGTGGCTACACCTTC. As protein: CASSLPGSPGGYTF.

The genes are TRBV4-1 and TRBJ2-5, with TRBD1 as a possible D gene (6 bases). Germline CDR1 MGHRA, CDR2 YSYEKL. The V gene lost 0 bases and the J gene lost 3 bases, with 8 bases spanning the gap. The CDR3 consists of 14 residues. The CDR3 loop reads CASSQENREETQYF. DNA for the CDR3: TGCGCCAGCAGCCAAGAGAACAGGGAAGAGACCCAGTACTTC.